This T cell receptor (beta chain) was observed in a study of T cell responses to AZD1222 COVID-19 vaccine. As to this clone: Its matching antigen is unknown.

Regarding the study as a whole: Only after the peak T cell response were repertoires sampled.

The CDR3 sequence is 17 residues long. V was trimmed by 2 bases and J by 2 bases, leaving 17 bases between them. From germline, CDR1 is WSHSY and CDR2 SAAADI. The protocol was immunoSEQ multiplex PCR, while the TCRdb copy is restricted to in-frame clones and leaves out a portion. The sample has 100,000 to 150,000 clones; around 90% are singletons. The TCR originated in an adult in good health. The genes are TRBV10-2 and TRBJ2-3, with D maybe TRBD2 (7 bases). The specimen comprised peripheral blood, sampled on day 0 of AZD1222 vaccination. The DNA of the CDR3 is TGCGCCAGCAGTGAGGTAGCCTGGGAGGGGGTCACAGATACGCAGTATTTT. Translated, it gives CASSEVAWEGVTDTQYF.